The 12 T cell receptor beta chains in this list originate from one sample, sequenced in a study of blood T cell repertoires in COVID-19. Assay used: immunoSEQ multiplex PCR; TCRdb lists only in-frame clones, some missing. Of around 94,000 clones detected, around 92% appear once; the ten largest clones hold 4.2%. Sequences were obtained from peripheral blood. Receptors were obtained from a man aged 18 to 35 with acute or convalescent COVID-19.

In DNA form, the CDR3 reads TGTGCCAGCAGCTTATGGGCTAGCACCGTAAACAATGAGCAGTTCTTC. Its protein is CASSLWASTVNNEQFF. V usage is TRBV7-9 and J usage is TRBJ2-1, with D possibly TRBD2 on 5 matching bases. This CDR3 comprises 16 residues. V lost 2 bases to trimming and J lost 5 bases, with 16 bases between them. Germline CDR1 is SEHNR and CDR2 is FQNEAQ (reference sequence).

The CDR3 loop reads CASRRDTNSPLHF. CDR3 nucleotide sequence: TGTGCCAGCAGACGGGACACGAATTCACCCCTCCACTTT. The V and J genes are TRBV6-5 and TRBJ1-6, with D tentatively TRBD1 (6 bases). Germline loops: CDR1 MNHEY, CDR2 SVGAGI. The ends were cut back, 6 bases at V and 7 bases at J, with 10 bases in the middle. The length of the CDR3 is 13 residues.

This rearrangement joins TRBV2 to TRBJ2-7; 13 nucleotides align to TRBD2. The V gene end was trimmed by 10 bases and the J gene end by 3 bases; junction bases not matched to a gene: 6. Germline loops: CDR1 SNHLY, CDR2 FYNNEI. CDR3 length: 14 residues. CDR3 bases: TGTGCCAATGTAGGGACTAGCGGGGACTACGAGCAGTACTTC. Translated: CANVGTSGDYEQYF.

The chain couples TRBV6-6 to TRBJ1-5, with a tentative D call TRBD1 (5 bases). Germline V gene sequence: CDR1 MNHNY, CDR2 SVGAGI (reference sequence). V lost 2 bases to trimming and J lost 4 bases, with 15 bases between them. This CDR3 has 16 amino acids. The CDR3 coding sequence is TGTGCCAGCAGTTACGACAGATCGCCATTAAATCAGCCCCAGCATTTT. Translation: CASSYDRSPLNQPQHF.

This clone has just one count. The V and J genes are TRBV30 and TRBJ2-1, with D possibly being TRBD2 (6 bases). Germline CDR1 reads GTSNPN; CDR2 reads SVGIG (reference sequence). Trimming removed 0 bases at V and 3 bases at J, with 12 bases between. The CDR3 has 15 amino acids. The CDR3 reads CAWSVSSGHYNEQFF. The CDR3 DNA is TGTGCCTGGAGTGTTTCGAGCGGGCACTACAATGAGCAGTTCTTC.

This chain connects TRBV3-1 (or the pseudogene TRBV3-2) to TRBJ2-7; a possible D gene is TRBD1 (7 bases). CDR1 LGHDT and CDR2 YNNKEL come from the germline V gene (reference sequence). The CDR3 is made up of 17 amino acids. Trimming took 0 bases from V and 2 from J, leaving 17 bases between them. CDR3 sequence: CASSQDLGGTVTYEQYF. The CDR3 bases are TGTGCCAGCAGCCAAGATCTTGGCGGGACAGTTACCTACGAGCAGTACTTC.

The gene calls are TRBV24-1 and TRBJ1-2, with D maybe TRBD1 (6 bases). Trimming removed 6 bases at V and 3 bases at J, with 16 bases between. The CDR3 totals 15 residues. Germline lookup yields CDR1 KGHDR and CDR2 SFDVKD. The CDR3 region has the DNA TGTGCCACCAGTCCCTCGGACAGAATGGACTATGGCTACACCTTC. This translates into CATSPSDRMDYGYTF.

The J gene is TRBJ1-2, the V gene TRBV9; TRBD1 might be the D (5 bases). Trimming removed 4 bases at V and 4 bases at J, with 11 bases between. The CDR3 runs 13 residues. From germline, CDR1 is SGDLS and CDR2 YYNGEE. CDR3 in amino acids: CASSPIGGYGYTF. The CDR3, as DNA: TGTGCCAGCAGCCCAATCGGGGGCTATGGCTACACCTTC.

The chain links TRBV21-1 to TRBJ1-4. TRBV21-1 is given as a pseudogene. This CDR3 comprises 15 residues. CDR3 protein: CASSPVEDRGEKLFF. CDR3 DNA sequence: TGTGCCAGCAGCCCGGTAGAGGATCGGGGTGAAAAACTGTTTTTT.

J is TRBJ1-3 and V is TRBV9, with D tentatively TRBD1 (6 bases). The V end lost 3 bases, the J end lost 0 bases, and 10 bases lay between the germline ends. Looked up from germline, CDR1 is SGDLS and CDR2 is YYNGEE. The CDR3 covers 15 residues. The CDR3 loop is CASSATGISGNTIYF. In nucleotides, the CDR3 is TGTGCCAGCAGCGCTACAGGGATCTCTGGAAACACCATATATTTT.

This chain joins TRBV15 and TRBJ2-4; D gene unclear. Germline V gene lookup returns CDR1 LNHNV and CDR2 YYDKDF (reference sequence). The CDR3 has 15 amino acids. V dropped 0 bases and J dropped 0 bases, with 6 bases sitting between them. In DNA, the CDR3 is TGTGCCACCAGCAGAGATGCCGGAGCCAAAAACATTCAGTACTTC. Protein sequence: CATSRDAGAKNIQYF.

The CDR3 nucleotides read TGTGCCAGCAGCTTACCTCGATCAGGGAAGGGGGACTATGGCTACACCTTC. This codes for CASSLPRSGKGDYGYTF. The V call is TRBV7-9, the J call TRBJ1-2; TRBD1 is a possible D gene (6 bases). CDR3 size: 17 residues. Deletions cut 2 bases from V and 3 bases from J, with 19 bases between. Germline CDR1 SEHNR, CDR2 FQNEAQ (reference sequence). Variable domain in full (rest from reference TRBV7-9 and TRBJ1-2): DTGVSQNPRHKITKRGQNVTFRCDPISEHNRLYWYRQTLGQGPEFLTYFQNEAQLEKSRLLSDRFSAERPKGSFSTLEIQRTEQGDSAMYLCASSLPRSGKGDYGYTFGSGTRLTVV.